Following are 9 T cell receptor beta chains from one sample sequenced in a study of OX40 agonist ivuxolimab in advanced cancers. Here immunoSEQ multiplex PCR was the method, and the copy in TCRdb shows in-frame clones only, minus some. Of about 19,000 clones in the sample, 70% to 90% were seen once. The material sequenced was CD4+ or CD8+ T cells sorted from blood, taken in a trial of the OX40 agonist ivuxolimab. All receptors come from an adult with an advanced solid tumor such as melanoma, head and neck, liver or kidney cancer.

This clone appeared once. In DNA, the CDR3 is TGCGCCAGCAGCTTGGGAACCGGAAATGAGCAGTTCTTC. It yields the protein CASSLGTGNEQFF. V and J are TRBV5-1 and TRBJ2-1, with D uncertain. Germline CDR1 and CDR2: SGHRS and YFSETQ. V lost 0 bases and J 7 bases, leaving 8 bases between the germline ends. This CDR3 has 13 amino acids.

The CDR3 DNA follows: TGTGCCAGTAGTATTGGGACCAATTTGAACATTCAGTACTTC. This encodes CASSIGTNLNIQYF. This chain uses TRBV19 with TRBJ2-4; D is perhaps TRBD1 or TRBD2 (5 bases each). Trimming pared 3 bases from V and 7 bases from J, leaving 13 bases between. Per germline, CDR1 LNHDA and CDR2 SQIVND (reference sequence). The CDR3 length is 14 residues.

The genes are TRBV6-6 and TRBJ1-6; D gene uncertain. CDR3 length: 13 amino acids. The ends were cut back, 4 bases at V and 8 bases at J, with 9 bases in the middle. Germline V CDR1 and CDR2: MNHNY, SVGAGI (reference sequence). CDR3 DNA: TGTGCCAGCAGTTCCGGACTGTATTCACCCCTCCACTTT. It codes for CASSSGLYSPLHF.

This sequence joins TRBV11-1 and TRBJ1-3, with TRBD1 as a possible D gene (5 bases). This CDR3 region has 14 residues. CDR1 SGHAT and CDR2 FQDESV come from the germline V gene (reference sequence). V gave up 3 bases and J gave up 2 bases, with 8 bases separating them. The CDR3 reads CASSFGGTGNTIYF. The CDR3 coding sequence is TGTGCCAGCAGCTTTGGGGGAACTGGAAACACCATATATTTT.

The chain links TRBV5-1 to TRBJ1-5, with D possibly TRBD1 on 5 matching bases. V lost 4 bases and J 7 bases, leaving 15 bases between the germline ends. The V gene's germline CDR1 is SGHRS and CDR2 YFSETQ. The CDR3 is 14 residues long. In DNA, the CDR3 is TGCGCCAGCAGCCCGGACGGGGCTGAGCAGCCCCAGCATTTT. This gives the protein CASSPDGAEQPQHF.

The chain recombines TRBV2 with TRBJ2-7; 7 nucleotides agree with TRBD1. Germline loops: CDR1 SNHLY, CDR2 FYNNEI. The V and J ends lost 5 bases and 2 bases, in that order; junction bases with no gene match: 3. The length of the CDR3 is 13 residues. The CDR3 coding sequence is TGTGCCAGCAGTAGGGGGACAGCCTACGAGCAGTACTTC. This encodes CASSRGTAYEQYF.

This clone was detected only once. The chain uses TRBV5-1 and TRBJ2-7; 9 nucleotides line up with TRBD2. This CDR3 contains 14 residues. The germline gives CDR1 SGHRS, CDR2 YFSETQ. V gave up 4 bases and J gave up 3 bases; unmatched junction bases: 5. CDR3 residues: CASSESSGGYEQYF. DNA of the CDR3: TGCGCCAGCAGCGAGAGTAGCGGGGGCTACGAGCAGTACTTC.

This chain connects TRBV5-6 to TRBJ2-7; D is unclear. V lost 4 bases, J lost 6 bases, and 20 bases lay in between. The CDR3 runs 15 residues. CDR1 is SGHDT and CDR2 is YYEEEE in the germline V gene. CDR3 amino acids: CASSEARLQIREQYF. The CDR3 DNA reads TGTGCCAGCAGCGAGGCACGGCTCCAGATCCGCGAGCAGTACTTC.

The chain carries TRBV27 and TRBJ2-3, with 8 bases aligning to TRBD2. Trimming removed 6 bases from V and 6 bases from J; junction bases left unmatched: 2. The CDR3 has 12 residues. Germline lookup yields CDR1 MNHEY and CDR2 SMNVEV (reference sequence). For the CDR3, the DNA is TGTGCCAGCAGCCCGGGGGGGGATACGCAGTATTTT. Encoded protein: CASSPGGDTQYF.